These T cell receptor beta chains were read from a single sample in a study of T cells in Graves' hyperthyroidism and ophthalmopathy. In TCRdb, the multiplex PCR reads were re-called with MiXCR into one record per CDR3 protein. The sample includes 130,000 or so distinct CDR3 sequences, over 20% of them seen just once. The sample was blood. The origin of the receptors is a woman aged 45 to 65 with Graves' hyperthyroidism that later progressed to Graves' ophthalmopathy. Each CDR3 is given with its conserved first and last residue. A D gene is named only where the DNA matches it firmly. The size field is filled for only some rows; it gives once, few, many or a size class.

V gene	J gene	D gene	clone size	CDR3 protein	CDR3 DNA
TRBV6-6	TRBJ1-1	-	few	CASSYLGENTEAFF	TGTGCCAGCAGTTACTTGGGGGAGAACACTGAAGCTTTCTTT
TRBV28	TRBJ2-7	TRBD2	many	CASRRTSDSSYEQYF	TGTGCCAGCAGGCGGACTAGCGATAGCTCCTACGAGCAGTACTTC
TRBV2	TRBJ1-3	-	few	CASVDPLSSGNTIYF	TGTGCCAGCGTGGATCCCCTTAGCTCTGGAAACACCATATATTTT
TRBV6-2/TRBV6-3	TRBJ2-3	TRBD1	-	CASSVRGLGTDTQYF	TGTGCCAGCAGTGTTAGGGGGCTCGGGACAGATACGCAGTATTTT
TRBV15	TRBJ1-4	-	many	CATSRGLGPNEKLFF	TGTGCCACCAGCAGGGGTTTGGGGCCTAATGAAAAACTGTTTTTT
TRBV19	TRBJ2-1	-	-	CASTPRRESHEQFF	TGTGCCAGTACCCCCCGCCGGGAGAGTCATGAGCAGTTCTTC
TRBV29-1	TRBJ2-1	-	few	CSVENWARDNEQFF	TGCAGCGTTGAGAATTGGGCGCGGGACAATGAGCAGTTCTTC
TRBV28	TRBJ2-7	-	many	CASSSPPRYEQYF	TGTGCCAGCAGTTCGCCCCCTCGTTACGAGCAGTACTTC
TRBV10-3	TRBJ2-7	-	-	CAIGTGKPYEQYF	TGTGCCATCGGCACAGGGAAACCCTACGAGCAGTACTTC
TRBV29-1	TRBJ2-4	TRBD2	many	CSAGTSGNIQYF	TGCAGCGCTGGGACTAGCGGAAACATTCAGTACTTC
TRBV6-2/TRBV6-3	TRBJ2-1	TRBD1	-	CASRPGQGYNEQFF	TGTGCCAGCCGCCCCGGACAGGGGTACAATGAGCAGTTCTTC
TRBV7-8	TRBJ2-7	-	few	CASSLQVYEQYF	TGTGCCAGCAGCTTACAGGTCTACGAGCAGTACTTC
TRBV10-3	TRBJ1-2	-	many	CAISTLLGAGYTF	TGTGCCATCAGTACTCTGCTGGGGGCGGGCTACACCTTC
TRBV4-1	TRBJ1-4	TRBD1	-	CASSQDLGQDEKLFF	TGCGCCAGCAGCCAAGATCTGGGACAGGATGAAAAACTGTTTTTT
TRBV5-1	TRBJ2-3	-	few	CASSRTEGSDTQYF	TGCGCCAGCAGCCGGACGGAAGGTTCAGATACGCAGTATTTT
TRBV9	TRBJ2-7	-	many	CASSPRRQGGHYEQYF	TGTGCCAGCAGCCCCCGGAGGCAGGGGGGGCATTACGAGCAGTACTTC
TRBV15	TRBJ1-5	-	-	CATSRKKWDVGNEPQHF	TGTGCCACCAGCAGAAAAAAATGGGACGTCGGTAATGAACCCCAGCATTTT
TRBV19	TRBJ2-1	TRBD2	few	CASRQASGVVRQFF	TGTGCCAGTAGGCAGGCTAGCGGGGTCGTGCGGCAGTTCTTC
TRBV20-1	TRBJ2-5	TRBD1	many	CSARADRGSGETQYF	TGCAGTGCTAGAGCGGACAGGGGGTCCGGTGAGACCCAGTACTTC
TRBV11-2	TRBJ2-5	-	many	CASSSAGQPQETQYF	TGTGCCAGCAGCTCAGCTGGACAGCCACAAGAGACCCAGTACTTC
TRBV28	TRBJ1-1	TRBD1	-	CASSHLGQGATGTEAFF	TGTGCCAGCAGCCACCTCGGACAGGGGGCGACCGGCACTGAAGCTTTCTTT
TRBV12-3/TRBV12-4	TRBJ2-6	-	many	CASKTGSPHPGANVLTF	TGTGCCAGCAAGACAGGTTCCCCGCACCCTGGGGCCAACGTCCTGACTTTC
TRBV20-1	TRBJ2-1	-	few	CSAKGPHEQFF	TGCAGTGCCAAGGGACCCCATGAGCAGTTCTTC
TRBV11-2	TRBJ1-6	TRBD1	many	CASSLGQGEDSPLHF	TGTGCCAGCAGCCTAGGACAGGGAGAGGATTCACCCCTCCACTTT
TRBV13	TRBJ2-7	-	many	CASAAGRYEQYF	TGTGCCAGCGCGGCAGGACGCTACGAGCAGTACTTC
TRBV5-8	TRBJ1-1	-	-	CASSSQTGLMNTEAFF	TGTGCCAGCAGCTCACAGACGGGACTGATGAACACTGAAGCTTTCTTT
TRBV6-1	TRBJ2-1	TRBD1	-	CASSNTGVGYNEQFF	TGTGCCAGCAGTAATACAGGGGTGGGGTACAATGAGCAGTTCTTC